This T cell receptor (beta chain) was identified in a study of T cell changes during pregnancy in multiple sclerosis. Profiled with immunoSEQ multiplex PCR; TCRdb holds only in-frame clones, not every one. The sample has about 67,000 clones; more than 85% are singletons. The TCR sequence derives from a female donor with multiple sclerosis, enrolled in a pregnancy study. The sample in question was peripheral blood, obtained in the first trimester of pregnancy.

The CDR3 loop reads CASSENPSGSSYNEQFF. Here the CDR3 DNA reads TGCGCCAGCAGTGAGAACCCTAGCGGGAGCTCCTACAATGAGCAGTTCTTC. The chain has TRBV10-1 and TRBJ2-1, with TRBD2 matching 10 bases. CDR1 is WNHNN and CDR2 is SYGVQD in the germline V gene (reference sequence). V shed 2 bases and J 0 bases; nucleotides not matched to a gene: 4. The CDR3 loop spans 17 amino acids.